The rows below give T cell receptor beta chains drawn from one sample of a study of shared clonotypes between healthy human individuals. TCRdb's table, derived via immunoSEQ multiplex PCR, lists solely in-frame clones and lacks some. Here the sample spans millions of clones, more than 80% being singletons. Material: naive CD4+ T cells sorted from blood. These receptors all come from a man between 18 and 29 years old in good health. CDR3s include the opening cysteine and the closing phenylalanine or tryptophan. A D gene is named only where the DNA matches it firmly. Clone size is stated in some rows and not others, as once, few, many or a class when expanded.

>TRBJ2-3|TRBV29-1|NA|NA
TGCAGCGTTGACGCGACTAGTACTGATACGCAGTATTTT
CSVDATSTDTQYF
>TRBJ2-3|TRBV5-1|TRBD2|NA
TGCGCCAGCAGCTTGGGGCCAGCGGGGGGTGACACAGATACGCAGTATTTT
CASSLGPAGGDTDTQYF
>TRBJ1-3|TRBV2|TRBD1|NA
TGTGCCAGCAGGGGGACAGGGGTAGGAAACACCATATATTTT
CASRGTGVGNTIYF
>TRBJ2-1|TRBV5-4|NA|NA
TGTGCCAGCAGCTTATTTCTGGCAGACGAAAAGCAGTTCTTC
CASSLFLADEKQFF
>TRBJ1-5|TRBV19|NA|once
TGTGCCTCGGCGGGAACCCCTGGCAATCAGCCCCAGCATTTT
CASAGTPGNQPQHF
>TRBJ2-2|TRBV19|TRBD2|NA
TGTGCCAGTAGTCCCCAGGGAGGGGCCACCGGGGAGCTGTTTTTT
CASSPQGGATGELFF
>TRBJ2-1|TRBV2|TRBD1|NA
TGTGCCAGCAGTGAAGCGCTTCGGACAGGGGGCTACAATGAGCAGTTCTTC
CASSEALRTGGYNEQFF
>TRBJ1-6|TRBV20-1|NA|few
TGCAGTGTTCCTCCCCTCCACTTT
CSVPPLHF
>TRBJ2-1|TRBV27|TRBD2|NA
TGTGCCAGCAGTCTACGGACTAGCGGCGGGGAATTGCAGTTCTTC
CASSLRTSGGELQFF
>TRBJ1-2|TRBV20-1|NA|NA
TGCAGTGCCTCGGTCGGCTACACCTTC
CSASVGYTF
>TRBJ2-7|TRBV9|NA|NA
TGTGCCAGCAGCTTCGGAGGGGGGAGGGCCTCGGACGAGCAGTACTTC
CASSFGGGRASDEQYF
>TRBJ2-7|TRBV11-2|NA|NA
TGTGCCAGCAGCTTAGGGGGGCAGCCTCCCTACGAGCAGTACTTC
CASSLGGQPPYEQYF
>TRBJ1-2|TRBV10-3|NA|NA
TGTGCCATCAATCTACTAGGACAGCGGACTGGCTACACCTTC
CAINLLGQRTGYTF
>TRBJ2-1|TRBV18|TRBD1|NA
TGTGCCAGCTCACTGGGGACAGGGATTCTGTATGAGCAGTTCTTC
CASSLGTGILYEQFF
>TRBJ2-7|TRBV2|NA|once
TGTGCCAGCGCGTATACCTACGAGCAGTACTTC
CASAYTYEQYF
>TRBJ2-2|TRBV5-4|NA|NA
TGTGCCAGCAGCACTGGGGCCTGGACAGAGTGGACCGGGGAGCTGTTTTTT
CASSTGAWTEWTGELFF
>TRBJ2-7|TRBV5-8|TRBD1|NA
TGTGCCAGCAGCTGGACAGGGTTCTCCTACGAGCAGTACTTC
CASSWTGFSYEQYF
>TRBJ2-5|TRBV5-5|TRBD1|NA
TGTGCCAGCAGCTTCCCAGGGGGCAGTGAGACCCAGTACTTC
CASSFPGGSETQYF
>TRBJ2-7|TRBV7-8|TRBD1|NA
TGTGCCAGCAGCTGGACACAGGGGGCGGGCGAGCAGTACTTC
CASSWTQGAGEQYF
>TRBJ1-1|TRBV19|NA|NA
TGTGCCAGTAGTACACAGCGGGGGAACACTGAAGCTTTCTTT
CASSTQRGNTEAFF
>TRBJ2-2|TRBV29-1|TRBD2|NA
TGCAGCGTGCGGGGGGGGCACCCGAACACCGGGGAGCTGTTTTTT
CSVRGGHPNTGELFF
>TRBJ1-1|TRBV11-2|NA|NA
TGTGCCAGCAGCTTAGAAGGGCAGGTTATGAACACTGAAGCTTTCTTT
CASSLEGQVMNTEAFF
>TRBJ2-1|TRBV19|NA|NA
TGTGCCAGTAGTGGGGAGATCGCCTACAATGAGCAGTTCTTC
CASSGEIAYNEQFF
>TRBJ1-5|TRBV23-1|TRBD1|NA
TGCGCCAGCAGTCAATCGTGGACAGGTTTTTATCAGCCCCAGCATTTT
CASSQSWTGFYQPQHF
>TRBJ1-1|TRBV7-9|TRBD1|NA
TGTGCCAGCAGTGGACAGGGGGCTTCCAACACTGAAGCTTTCTTT
CASSGQGASNTEAFF
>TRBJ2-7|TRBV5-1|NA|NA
TGCGCCAGCAGCTTACAGGGCCACGAGCAGTACTTC
CASSLQGHEQYF
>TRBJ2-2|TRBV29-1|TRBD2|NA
TGCAGCGTTCCCGGACTAGTCGGGGCCGGGGAGCTGTTTTTT
CSVPGLVGAGELFF
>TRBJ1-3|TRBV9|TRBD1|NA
TGTGCCAGCAGCGTAGGAGGGACAGGTTTAAACACCATATATTTT
CASSVGGTGLNTIYF
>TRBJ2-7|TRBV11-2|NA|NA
TGTGCCAGCAGCTTAGTTGGGCACCGGTACTACGAGCAGTACTTC
CASSLVGHRYYEQYF
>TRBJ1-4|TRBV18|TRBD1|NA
TGTGCCAGCTCGCACACAGGGGACCCTAATGAAAAACTGTTTTTT
CASSHTGDPNEKLFF
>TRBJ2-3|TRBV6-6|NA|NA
TGTGCCAGCAGTCCTTGGGGGACCGCAGGCACAGATACGCAGTATTTT
CASSPWGTAGTDTQYF
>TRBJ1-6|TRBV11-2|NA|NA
TGTGCCAGCAGCTTTAGGACGGGCCCGCGTTCACCCCTCCACTTT
CASSFRTGPRSPLHF
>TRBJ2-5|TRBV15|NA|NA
TGTGCCACCAGCAGAGATCAATCGGGAACCCAGTACTTC
CATSRDQSGTQYF
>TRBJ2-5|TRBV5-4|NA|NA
TGTGCCAGCAGCTTTGGTATAGCTGACCAAGAGACCCAGTACTTC
CASSFGIADQETQYF
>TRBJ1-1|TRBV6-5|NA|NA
TGTGCCAGCAAGCAGCGGATGAACACTGAAGCTTTCTTT
CASKQRMNTEAFF
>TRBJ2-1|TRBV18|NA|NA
TGTGCCAGCTCACCACCGGAATCAAGGAGCAATGAGCAGTTCTTC
CASSPPESRSNEQFF
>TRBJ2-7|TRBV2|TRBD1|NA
TGTGCCAGCACCCGGACAGGCCCGACCTACGAGCAGTACTTC
CASTRTGPTYEQYF
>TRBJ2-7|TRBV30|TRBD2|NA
TGTGCCTGGAGTGTAAATATGCCGGGGGGAGTTTACGAGCAGTACTTC
CAWSVNMPGGVYEQYF
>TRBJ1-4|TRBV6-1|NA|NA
TGTGCCAGCAAGCACAGGAATATAGGTGAAAAACTGTTTTTT
CASKHRNIGEKLFF
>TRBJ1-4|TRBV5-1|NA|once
TGCGCCAGCAGCAACAGCGCCTGGGGAGAAAAACTGTTTTTT
CASSNSAWGEKLFF
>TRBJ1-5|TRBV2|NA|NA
TGTGCCAGCAGTGAAGGAGCATCAGGACTCAATCAGCCCCAGCATTTT
CASSEGASGLNQPQHF
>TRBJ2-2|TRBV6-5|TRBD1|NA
TGTGCCAGCAGTTCGGGACAGGCGAACACCGGGGAGCTGTTTTTT
CASSSGQANTGELFF
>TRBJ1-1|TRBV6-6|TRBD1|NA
TGTGCCAGCAGCCAAGGACAGGGCCCCTTCACTGAAGCTTTCTTT
CASSQGQGPFTEAFF
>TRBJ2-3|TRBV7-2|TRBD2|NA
TGTGCCAGCAGGTTGACTAGCGGGCGCAGCACAGATACGCAGTATTTT
CASRLTSGRSTDTQYF
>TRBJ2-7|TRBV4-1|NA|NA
TGCGCCAGCAGCCAAGATCTAGACAGATGGGGCGAGCAGTACTTC
CASSQDLDRWGEQYF
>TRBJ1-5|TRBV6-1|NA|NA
TGTGCCAGCCGTGGCTCGAATCAGCCCCAGCATTTT
CASRGSNQPQHF
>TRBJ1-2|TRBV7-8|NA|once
TGTGCCAGCAGCCTTACAGGGAGTGGTGGCTACACCTTC
CASSLTGSGGYTF
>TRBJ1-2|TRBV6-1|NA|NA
TGTGCCAGCAGTGAGGACATTCGGAACTATGGCTACACCTTC
CASSEDIRNYGYTF
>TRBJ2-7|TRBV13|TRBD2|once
TGTGCCAGCACCACCCAGCGGGAGAGGGACGAGCAGTACTTC
CASTTQRERDEQYF
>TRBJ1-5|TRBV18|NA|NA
TGTGCCAGCTCACGAGACCCGGCGTGGGAGCCCCAGCATTTT
CASSRDPAWEPQHF
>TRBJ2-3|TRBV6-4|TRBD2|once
TGTGCCAGCAGTCCCAAGGGGCTAGCGGGAGCGAAGACAGATACGCAGTATTTT
CASSPKGLAGAKTDTQYF
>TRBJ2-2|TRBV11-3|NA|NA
TGTGCCAGCAGCTTAGATGGAACCGGGGAGCTGTTTTTT
CASSLDGTGELFF
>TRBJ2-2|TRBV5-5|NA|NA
TGTGCCAGCAGCATGTGGTTGGGGGCCGGGGAGCTGTTTTTT
CASSMWLGAGELFF